Shown below are 25 T cell receptor beta chains from a single sample sequenced in a study of T cell responses to AZD1222 COVID-19 vaccine. The table came from immunoSEQ multiplex PCR; TCRdb's copy has only in-frame clones and leaves some out. Here the sample spans about 140,000 clones, 85% to 95% being singletons. The sequencing used peripheral blood, collected on day 0 of MenACWY control vaccination. Source of these receptors: an adult in good health.

The J gene is TRBJ1-4, the V gene TRBV9, with D unresolved. Trimming removed 0 bases from V and 7 bases from J, with 13 bases in between. From germline, CDR1 is SGDLS and CDR2 YYNGEE. This CDR3 is 15 amino acids long. In nucleotides, the CDR3 is TGTGCCAGCAGCGTAGGGGTTAGTGTCGGTGAAAAACTGTTTTTT. It is translated as CASSVGVSVGEKLFF.

The chain has TRBV4-1 and TRBJ2-1; D gene unclear. V was cut by 1 base and J by 2 bases, with 3 bases left in between. This CDR3 is built from 13 residues. Germline V gene data show CDR1 as MGHRA and CDR2 as YSYEKL. The DNA for the CDR3 is TGCGCCAGCAGCCAAGTGACCTACAATGAGCAGTTCTTC. As protein: CASSQVTYNEQFF.

V usage is TRBV10-3 and J usage is TRBJ1-2, with 8 bases fitting TRBD1. Germline V gene sequence: CDR1 ENHRY, CDR2 SYGVKD. J lost 0 bases, V lost 6 bases, and 6 bases had no gene match. The CDR3 spans 15 residues. The DNA of the CDR3 is TGTGCCATCAGGATAAACAGGGGGTCTAACTATGGCTACACCTTC. It is translated as CAIRINRGSNYGYTF.

The V and J genes are TRBV10-2 and TRBJ1-1; D gene uncertain. This CDR3 is 13 amino acids long. V gave up 8 bases and J gave up 3 bases, with 13 bases separating them. The germline V gene has CDR1 WSHSY and CDR2 SAAADI. The CDR3 coding sequence is TGCGCCAGCGGGAGGCAGGTACACACTGAAGCTTTCTTT. Translation: CASGRQVHTEAFF.

This sequence joins TRBV27 and TRBJ2-7; TRBD2 is a possible D gene (5 bases). This CDR3 is 13 amino acids long. CDR1 is MNHEY and CDR2 is SMNVEV in the germline V gene (reference sequence). The germline V and J ends were trimmed by 6 bases and 0 bases, with 9 bases remaining between them. This chain's CDR3 is CASRRRYSYEQYF. The CDR3 bases are TGTGCCAGCAGAAGGAGGTACTCCTACGAGCAGTACTTC.

The chain links TRBV6-5 to TRBJ2-3; D possibly corresponds to TRBD2 (5 bases). In germline, CDR1 is MNHEY, CDR2 SVGAGI. The CDR3 has 15 residues. Trimming stripped 10 bases from V and 1 base from J, with 18 bases between. CDR3 coding DNA: TGTGCCACTTTAGGACGGGAAGAGGGCACAGATACGCAGTATTTT. Translating it yields CATLGREEGTDTQYF.

This sequence joins TRBV5-5 and TRBJ1-1; the match to TRBD1 covers 7 bases. This CDR3 contains 15 residues. Per germline, CDR1 SGHKS and CDR2 YYEKEE (reference sequence). The J segment lost 3 bases and the V segment lost 0 bases, leaving 5 bases of the junction unmatched. The CDR3 spells CASSLAPQGDTEAFF. The CDR3 nucleotides read TGTGCCAGCAGCTTGGCGCCGCAGGGGGACACTGAAGCTTTCTTT. Combining the CDR3 with reference TRBV5-5 and TRBJ1-1 gives the whole variable domain DAGVTQSPTHLIKTRGQQVTLRCSPISGHKSVSWYQQVLGQGPQFIFQYYEKEERGRGNFPDRFSARQFPNYSSELNVNALLLGDSALYLCASSLAPQGDTEAFFGQGTRLTVV.

The gene calls are TRBV29-1 and TRBJ2-3, with D unresolved. Germline V lookup: CDR1 SQVTM, CDR2 ANQGSEA. Trimming shortened V by 3 bases and J by 3 bases, and 7 bases separated the two germline ends. This CDR3 spans 12 amino acids. CDR3 nucleotides: TGCAGCGTTGAGATAGGGACAGATACGCAGTATTTT. Protein: CSVEIGTDTQYF.

This rearrangement joins TRBV27 to TRBJ1-1; no definite D call. Per the germline V gene, CDR1 is MNHEY and CDR2 is SMNVEV (reference sequence). V lost 1 base and J 7 bases, leaving 10 bases between the germline ends. The CDR3 contains 13 residues. In nucleotides, the CDR3 is TGTGCCAGCAGTTTATACGGCAGGAGTGAAGCTTTCTTT. It codes for CASSLYGRSEAFF.

The chain employs TRBV7-8 and TRBJ2-5, with TRBD1 matching over 8 bases. V dropped 8 bases and J dropped 5; count of bases not matched to a gene: 13. The V gene's germline CDR1 is SGHVS and CDR2 FQNEAQ. The CDR3 is 15 amino acids. The chain's CDR3 is CASRSWTGREETQYF. CDR3 bases: TGTGCCAGCCGGAGCTGGACAGGGCGCGAGGAGACCCAGTACTTC.

The chain combines TRBV6-2 or TRBV6-3 with TRBJ2-5; D call uncertain. Germline loops: CDR1 MNHEY, CDR2 SVGEGT. The CDR3 runs to 12 residues. Trimming stripped 4 bases from V and 7 bases from J, with 10 bases between. The CDR3 DNA follows: TGTGCCAGCAGTTCTTTGGCCGGGACCCAGTACTTC. It is translated as CASSSLAGTQYF.

V is TRBV19 and J is TRBJ2-7; D perhaps matches TRBD2 (6 bases). V was clipped by 5 bases and J by 3 bases, with 8 bases between them. This CDR3 is built from 12 residues. Germline loops: CDR1 LNHDA, CDR2 SQIVND (reference sequence). This CDR3 is CASSGGSYEQYF. DNA of the CDR3: TGTGCCAGTAGTGGAGGGAGCTACGAGCAGTACTTC.

V usage is TRBV7-2 and J usage is TRBJ1-2, with 7 positions matching TRBD1. CDR1 and CDR2 (germline): SGHTA, FQGNSA. The J segment lost 4 bases and the V segment lost 6 bases, leaving 17 bases of the junction unmatched. The CDR3 has 17 amino acids. The CDR3, as DNA: TGTGCCAGCAGTCTGTCACCGGGACAGTTTTTGTCCTATGGCTACACCTTC. Translated, it gives CASSLSPGQFLSYGYTF. Complete variable domain (other parts from reference TRBV7-2 and TRBJ1-2): GAGVSQSPSNKVTEKGKDVELRCDPISGHTALYWYRQSLGQGLEFLIYFQGNSAPDKSGLPSDRFSAERTGGSVSTLTIQRTQQEDSAVYLCASSLSPGQFLSYGYTFGSGTRLTVV.

The V call is TRBV15, the J call TRBJ2-3, with TRBD1 identical over 8 bases. The V segment lost 5 bases and the J segment 0 bases; nucleotides outside the gene matches: 10. CDR1 is LNHNV and CDR2 is YYDKDF in the germline V gene (reference sequence). The CDR3 runs to 17 residues. The CDR3 sequence is CATSSQQGAGSTDTQYF. CDR3 in DNA: TGTGCCACCAGCTCTCAGCAGGGGGCAGGAAGCACAGATACGCAGTATTTT. The full variable domain, completed using reference TRBV15 and TRBJ2-3, is DAMVIQNPRYQVTQFGKPVTLSCSQTLNHNVMYWYQQKSSQAPKLLFHYYDKDFNNEADTPDNFQSRRPNTSFCFLDIRSPGLGDTAMYLCATSSQQGAGSTDTQYFGPGTRLTVL.

The chain combines TRBV6-5 with TRBJ2-5, with D possibly matching TRBD2 (5 bases). Germline CDR1 is MNHEY and CDR2 is SVGAGI. V was trimmed by 5 bases and J by 4 bases, leaving 14 bases between them. This CDR3 region has 14 residues. CDR3 loop: CASSLPGWGETQYF. In DNA form, the CDR3 reads TGTGCCAGCAGTCTACCGGGGTGGGGAGAGACCCAGTACTTC.

The rearrangement joins TRBV19 to TRBJ1-2; 7 bases are a match to TRBD1. The CDR3 spans 13 residues. V was pared by 5 bases and J by 2 bases, with 2 bases of the junction left unmatched. Germline loops: CDR1 LNHDA, CDR2 SQIVND (reference sequence). This CDR3 reads CASSVGQNYGYTF. The CDR3 DNA sequence: TGTGCCAGTAGTGTGGGACAGAACTATGGCTACACCTTC.

The J gene is TRBJ1-4, the V gene TRBV6-1; D possibly corresponds to TRBD1 (5 bases). V lost 2 bases and J lost 1, with 8 bases in between. The V gene's germline CDR1 is MNHNS and CDR2 SASEGT. The CDR3 totals 15 residues. The CDR3 sequence: CASSETGGTNEKLFF. The CDR3, as DNA: TGTGCCAGCAGTGAAACGGGGGGAACTAATGAAAAACTGTTTTTT.

This chain uses TRBV28 with TRBJ2-1; 16 bases map to TRBD2. The CDR3 extends over 16 amino acids. V shed 5 bases, J shed 8 bases, and the junction held 6 bases outside the gene matches. Germline CDR1 MDHEN, CDR2 SYDVKM. DNA of the CDR3: TGTGCCAGCAGTCCCGGGACTAGCGGGAGGGCCTATGAGCAGTTCTTC. This encodes CASSPGTSGRAYEQFF.

V is TRBV7-9 and J is TRBJ1-6; D is ambiguous. V lost 1 base to trimming and J lost 8 bases, with 9 bases between them. This CDR3 has 14 residues. Germline CDR1 reads SEHNR; CDR2 reads FQNEAQ (reference sequence). The CDR3 reads CASSLGQPDSPLHF. CDR3 nucleotide sequence: TGTGCCAGCAGCTTAGGTCAGCCGGATTCACCCCTCCACTTT.

The chain joins TRBV5-5 to TRBJ1-6; D is unclear. This CDR3 comprises 15 residues. V dropped 2 bases and J dropped 6 bases, with 12 bases sitting between them. CDR1 is SGHKS, CDR2 YYEKEE, per germline (reference sequence). CDR3 bases: TGTGCCAGCAGCTTCGGTGGAACTTCTAATTCACCCCTCCACTTT. The encoded protein is CASSFGGTSNSPLHF.

The chain links TRBV7-2 to TRBJ1-2; D call uncertain. The CDR3 is made up of 15 amino acids. Germline V gene data show CDR1 as SGHTA and CDR2 as FQGNSA. Trimming took off 1 base at V and 6 bases at J, with 15 bases between the two ends. CDR3 sequence: CASSLVSSIGDGYTF. Here the CDR3 DNA reads TGTGCCAGCAGCTTAGTTTCATCAATTGGGGATGGCTACACCTTC.

The genes are TRBV30 and TRBJ1-1; no firm D call. CDR3 size: 12 residues. V lost 4 bases and J 0 bases, leaving 6 bases between the germline ends. The germline gives CDR1 GTSNPN, CDR2 SVGIG (reference sequence). This chain's CDR3 is CAWKLLNTEAFF. The DNA for the CDR3 is TGTGCCTGGAAACTCCTGAACACTGAAGCTTTCTTT.

The gene calls are TRBV19 and TRBJ1-2; D not resolved. Trimming took off 4 bases at V and 5 bases at J, with 20 bases between the two ends. This CDR3 spans 16 amino acids. Germline assignment: CDR1 LNHDA and CDR2 SQIVND (reference sequence). CDR3 sequence reads: CASSNLGLPLSYGYTF. For the CDR3, the DNA is TGTGCCAGTAGTAACCTCGGGCTCCCTCTATCGTATGGCTACACCTTC.

This rearrangement joins TRBV6-1 to TRBJ1-5; D not resolved. Looked up from germline, CDR1 is MNHNS and CDR2 is SASEGT. Trimming removed 1 base at V and 5 bases at J, with 6 bases between. The CDR3 is 13 residues long. CDR3 sequence reads: CASSEGADQPQHF. The CDR3 DNA reads as TGTGCCAGCAGTGAAGGGGCCGATCAGCCCCAGCATTTT.

This clone was detected only once. The chain recombines TRBV24-1 with TRBJ1-5; possibly TRBD1 for D (5 bases). From germline, CDR1 is KGHDR and CDR2 SFDVKD. The CDR3 contains 13 residues. Trimming shortened V by 4 bases and J by 2 bases, and 5 bases separated the two germline ends. CDR3 amino acids: CATSEGGNQPQHF. CDR3 bases: TGTGCCACCAGTGAGGGGGGCAATCAGCCCCAGCATTTT.